A selection of T cell receptor beta chains follows, all from one sample in a study of T-cell memory formation after mild COVID-19. TCRdb used MiXCR to reprocess the 5' RACE reads, holding one entry per CDR3 protein. The profile shows around 310,000 distinct CDR3 sequences, around 15% of them singletons. Sequenced input: PBMCs or a T cell subset sorted from them (not recorded which). The receptors were gathered from a man between 18 and 29 years old who had mild COVID-19 (a few samples of this study predate the infection). Cell type and time point are not known. CDR3s include the opening cysteine and the closing phenylalanine or tryptophan. D genes are given only for firm matches. Size tells how often a clone was seen (once, few, many) or the class of an expanded clone, and some rows leave it out.

D,J,V,size,DNA,CDR3
NA,TRBJ1-2,TRBV20-1,NA,TGCAGTGCTAGATGGGGCGACTATGGCTACACCTTC,CSARWGDYGYTF
NA,TRBJ1-2,TRBV29-1,NA,TGCAGCGTTGAACCCAGGTCTCTAAACTATGGCTACACCTTC,CSVEPRSLNYGYTF
TRBD1,TRBJ1-2,TRBV12-3/TRBV12-4,few,TGTGCCAGCAGGGGACAGGGCTTTAACTATGGCTACACCTTC,CASRGQGFNYGYTF
TRBD2,TRBJ2-3,TRBV12-3/TRBV12-4,NA,TGTGCCAGCAGTCACGGGGGGGTCCGGGAAGATACGCAGTATTTT,CASSHGGVREDTQYF
NA,TRBJ1-1,TRBV5-1,many,TGCGCCAGCAGCCTCCGGACGGTGAACACTGAAGCTTTCTTT,CASSLRTVNTEAFF
NA,TRBJ2-5,TRBV20-1,few,TGCAGTGCTACCGAGGGATGGCAGGAGACCCAGTACTTC,CSATEGWQETQYF
NA,TRBJ2-5,TRBV7-2,NA,TGTGCCAGCAGCTATCCCTTAGGGACCCAGTACTTC,CASSYPLGTQYF
TRBD2,TRBJ2-1,TRBV20-1,few,TGCAGTGCCAGTAGCGGGGAAAGCTCCTACAATGAGCAGTTCTTC,CSASSGESSYNEQFF
NA,TRBJ2-1,TRBV6-1,few,TGTGCCAGCAGTGCCCTCTCGGGCAGGGTGTATGAGCAGTTCTTC,CASSALSGRVYEQFF
TRBD2,TRBJ2-1,TRBV3-1,NA,TGTGCCAGCAGCCGAGGCGGGGGGGAAGGCAATGAGCAGTTCTTC,CASSRGGGEGNEQFF
NA,TRBJ2-1,TRBV5-1,NA,TGCGCCAGCAGGGCCGGGTCTAACAATGAGCAGTTCTTC,CASRAGSNNEQFF
NA,TRBJ2-2,TRBV10-3,NA,TGTGCCATCAGTGTAGAAGACTACACCGGGGAGCTGTTTTTT,CAISVEDYTGELFF
NA,TRBJ2-5,TRBV4-3,few,TGCGCCAGCAGCCAGAGGGGGTCAGGGAGGGATGAGACCCAGTACTTC,CASSQRGSGRDETQYF
NA,TRBJ2-3,TRBV21-1,few,TGTGCCAGCAGCAAAGGGACCAGGGGACCTGCCGGTACGCAGTATTTT,CASSKGTRGPAGTQYF
NA,TRBJ2-7,TRBV11-1,NA,TGTGCCAGCAGCCGAAACAGTCTTAGTCGGTACGAGCAGTACTTC,CASSRNSLSRYEQYF
TRBD1,TRBJ2-5,TRBV19,few,TGTGCCAGCAAACGGACAGGGGGCAAGGAGACCCAGTACTTC,CASKRTGGKETQYF
TRBD2,TRBJ2-1,TRBV10-3,NA,TGTGCCACCCTGGGGGAGGGGTTCTCCTACAATGAGCAGTTCTTC,CATLGEGFSYNEQFF
NA,TRBJ2-5,TRBV4-3,many,TGCGCCAGCAGCCAAGAGGTATTCCAGACCCAGTACTTC,CASSQEVFQTQYF
NA,TRBJ1-1,TRBV7-2,few,TGTGCCAGCTTGACGGATTGGAACACTGAAGCTTTCTTT,CASLTDWNTEAFF
TRBD1,TRBJ2-3,TRBV6-2/TRBV6-3,few,TGTGCCAGCAGTCCACTAGGGACAGGCCAAGGCGCTACGCAGTATTTT,CASSPLGTGQGATQYF
TRBD1,TRBJ1-2,TRBV4-1,NA,TGCGCCAGCAGCCTCGGGACAGCTGATGGCTACACCTTC,CASSLGTADGYTF
NA,TRBJ1-6,TRBV20-1,many,TGCAGTGCTCTTGTTGAGGGAAGTTGGAATTCACCCCTCCACTTT,CSALVEGSWNSPLHF
NA,TRBJ1-1,TRBV29-1,few,TGCAGCGTTCTTTACACTGAAGCTTTCTTT,CSVLYTEAFF
NA,TRBJ2-3,TRBV29-1,few,TGCAGCGTTGATAGCCCCCTCGATACGCAGTATTTT,CSVDSPLDTQYF
NA,TRBJ2-4,TRBV6-2/TRBV6-3,NA,TGTGCCAGCAGTTACTCGGGGCAGCCGGTCCGAAACATTCAGTACTTC,CASSYSGQPVRNIQYF
NA,TRBJ2-2,TRBV4-3,NA,TGCGCCAGCAGCCAACTTATAAACGGACGGGCCGGGGAGCTGTTTTTT,CASSQLINGRAGELFF
TRBD2,TRBJ2-7,TRBV24-1,NA,TGTGCCACCAGTGATTGGACTAGCGGGAGTTACGAGCAGTACTTC,CATSDWTSGSYEQYF
NA,TRBJ2-3,TRBV4-3,few,TGCGCCAGCAGCCAAGATATATCCCGTGGCAGCTCAACAGATACGCAGTATTTT,CASSQDISRGSSTDTQYF
NA,TRBJ2-3,TRBV12-3/TRBV12-4,NA,TGTGCCAGCAGTTTAGCTGTCGGATCTAGCACAGATACGCAGTATTTT,CASSLAVGSSTDTQYF